These 25 T cell receptor beta chains were sequenced from one sample in a study of blood T cell repertoires in COVID-19. The data were produced by immunoSEQ multiplex PCR, yet TCRdb's version contains in-frame clones alone and is incomplete. The sample has some 200,000 clones, approximately 90% seen once. Sequencing input: PBMCs or T cells enriched from blood (not recorded which). The receptors derive from a woman under 30 in a cohort exposed to, infected with or recovered from COVID-19 (not recorded which).

The chain is built from TRBV4-1 and TRBJ2-5; 14 positions match TRBD2. The V gene end was trimmed by 3 bases and the J gene end by 5 bases; junction bases not matched to a gene: 2. The germline V gene has CDR1 MGHRA and CDR2 YSYEKL. The CDR3 contains 15 residues. CDR3 sequence reads: CASSHGLAGGETQYF. The CDR3 DNA sequence: TGCGCCAGCAGCCACGGACTAGCGGGAGGTGAGACCCAGTACTTC.

The chain combines TRBV27 with TRBJ2-7; 7 bases line up with TRBD1. CDR3 length: 14 residues. Germline CDR1 reads MNHEY; CDR2 reads SMNVEV (reference sequence). With V trimmed by 5 bases and J by 7 bases, 11 bases remained unmatched. The DNA of the CDR3 is TGTGCCAGCAGTGCCGGGGCAGGGGGTTATGAGCAGTACTTC. It encodes CASSAGAGGYEQYF.

This clone was seen a few times. The chain is built from TRBV6-5 and TRBJ1-4, with unresolved D. V gave up 5 bases and J gave up 8 bases, with 12 bases separating them. Germline CDR1 MNHEY, CDR2 SVGAGI. The CDR3 runs to 13 residues. The CDR3 is CASSIMTREKLFF. CDR3 coding DNA: TGTGCCAGCAGTATTATGACTCGGGAAAAACTGTTTTTT.

The V gene is TRBV5-5, the J gene TRBJ2-6, with D perhaps TRBD2 (5 bases). V was clipped by 5 bases and J by 0 bases, with 15 bases between them. The length of the CDR3 is 17 residues. Germline values: CDR1 SGHKS, CDR2 YYEKEE (reference sequence). CDR3 nucleotides: TGTGCCAGCAGACCCGGACTGATGAGCTCTGGGGCCAACGTCCTGACTTTC. Translated, it gives CASRPGLMSSGANVLTF.

The chain couples TRBV7-2 to TRBJ1-5, with D perhaps TRBD1 (6 bases). The ends were cut back, 1 base at V and 5 bases at J, with 6 bases in the middle. Germline CDR1 SGHTA, CDR2 FQGNSA. The CDR3 is 13 residues long. In DNA form, the CDR3 reads TGTGCCAGCAGCTTAGAGGGGGATCAGCCCCAGCATTTT. Its protein is CASSLEGDQPQHF. The full variable domain, completed using reference TRBV7-2 and TRBJ1-5, is GAGVSQSPSNKVTEKGKDVELRCDPISGHTALYWYRQSLGQGLEFLIYFQGNSAPDKSGLPSDRFSAERTGGSVSTLTIQRTQQEDSAVYLCASSLEGDQPQHFGDGTRLSIL.

This chain connects TRBV18 to TRBJ2-3, with D unresolved. V was shortened by 3 bases and J by 4 bases, with 11 bases between the two germline ends. Germline CDR1 reads KGHSH; CDR2 reads LQKENI. This CDR3 has 14 residues. DNA of the CDR3: TGTGCCAGCTCACCCGTTCCAGGCCCAGATACGCAGTATTTT. This sequence encodes CASSPVPGPDTQYF.

The chain has TRBV2 and TRBJ1-6; D perhaps matches TRBD1 (6 bases). The germline gives CDR1 SNHLY, CDR2 FYNNEI. CDR3 size: 14 residues. Trimming left V 5 bases short and J 7 bases short, with 12 bases between. This chain's CDR3 is CASSTGTYNSPLHF. The CDR3 DNA is TGTGCCAGCAGTACCGGGACATACAATTCACCCCTCCACTTT.

Only one count was recorded for this clone. The chain couples TRBV10-1 to TRBJ1-1, with D maybe TRBD1 (6 bases). CDR1 and CDR2 from the germline V gene are WNHNN and SYGVQD (reference sequence). The length of the CDR3 is 13 residues. V lost 6 bases and J lost 3, with 11 bases in between. CDR3 in amino acids: CASSYNRDTEAFF. CDR3 nucleotide sequence: TGCGCCAGCAGCTATAACAGGGACACTGAAGCTTTCTTT.

The gene calls are TRBV10-3 and TRBJ2-2; 11 bases fit TRBD2. The CDR3 loop spans 19 amino acids. The V gene end was trimmed by 4 bases and the J gene end by 2 bases; junction bases not matched to a gene: 12. Germline values: CDR1 ENHRY, CDR2 SYGVKD. CDR3 sequence reads: CAISGPVSSGRTNTGELFF. DNA of the CDR3: TGTGCCATCAGTGGTCCTGTGTCTAGCGGGAGGACTAACACCGGGGAGCTGTTTTTT.

This sequence joins TRBV19 and TRBJ2-7; 8 positions match TRBD1. The CDR3 consists of 13 residues. V shed 7 bases, J shed 2 bases, and the junction held 4 bases outside the gene matches. Germline CDR1 and CDR2: LNHDA and SQIVND (reference sequence). DNA for the CDR3: TGTGCCAGTACCCCGACAGGGGCCTACGAGCAGTACTTC. This encodes CASTPTGAYEQYF.

The chain has TRBV15 and TRBJ1-6; 8 bases match TRBD1. Germline lookup yields CDR1 LNHNV and CDR2 YYDKDF (reference sequence). The junction had 8 bases not matched to a gene; V was cut back by 5 bases and J by 2 bases. This CDR3 is 17 amino acids long. The CDR3 protein is CATSDPPDRAYNSPLHF. The CDR3, as DNA: TGTGCCACCAGCGACCCCCCGGACAGGGCCTATAATTCACCCCTCCACTTT.

This clone was found once. This chain joins TRBV3-1 (or the pseudogene TRBV3-2) and TRBJ1-2; D not certain. V lost 5 bases to trimming and J lost 7 bases, with 14 bases between them. CDR1 is LGHDT, CDR2 YNNKEL, per germline (reference sequence). This CDR3 spans 13 amino acids. This chain's CDR3 is CASSYREAGGYTF. Written as DNA, the CDR3 is TGTGCCAGCAGCTACCGGGAGGCTGGTGGCTACACCTTC.

The V gene is TRBV5-1, the J gene TRBJ1-6; D is undetermined. CDR3 length equals 13 residues. The germline gives CDR1 SGHRS, CDR2 YFSETQ. Trimming took off 1 base at V and 10 bases at J, with 9 bases between the two ends. CDR3 residues: CASSLIRESPLHF. The CDR3 nucleotides read TGCGCCAGCAGCTTGATCCGGGAGTCACCCCTCCACTTT.

This rearrangement joins TRBV5-1 to TRBJ2-1, with TRBD2 matching over 11 bases. The length of the CDR3 is 15 residues. The germline V gene encodes CDR1 SGHRS and CDR2 YFSETQ. With 5 bases clipped from V and 3 bases from J, the junction kept 4 bases outside the gene matches. The CDR3 loop reads CASRPGLAVYNEQFF. The CDR3 DNA reads TGCGCCAGCAGACCGGGACTAGCGGTCTACAATGAGCAGTTCTTC.

The chain has TRBV29-1 and TRBJ2-5; weak D call: TRBD2 (6 bases). This CDR3 spans 14 amino acids. V was shortened by 1 base and J by 0 bases, with 9 bases between the two germline ends. Germline CDR1 is SQVTM and CDR2 is ANQGSEA. In DNA, the CDR3 is TGCAGCGTTGAAGGGCGGGGCAACCAAGAGACCCAGTACTTC. Translated: CSVEGRGNQETQYF.

This clone was seen only once. The chain links TRBV2 to TRBJ2-1; TRBD2 matches at 8 bases. J lost 6 bases, V lost 3 bases, and 10 bases had no gene match. Germline CDR1 is SNHLY and CDR2 is FYNNEI. This CDR3 has 16 amino acids. In DNA form, the CDR3 reads TGTGCCAGCAGTGATGTTGGATGGACTAGCTCCAATGAGCAGTTCTTC. This gives the protein CASSDVGWTSSNEQFF.

The table lists this clone with a count of one. This chain connects TRBV9 to TRBJ1-1, with D unresolved. Germline CDR1 SGDLS, CDR2 YYNGEE. This CDR3 contains 8 residues. Deletions cut 9 bases from V and 12 bases from J, with 9 bases between. The CDR3 DNA follows: TGTGCCAAAGTAGAGTCTTTCTTT. Residues: CAKVESFF.

This clone is a singleton in its sample. This chain connects TRBV28 to TRBJ2-5, with 11 bases that match TRBD2. CDR3 length equals 15 residues. Germline CDR1 MDHEN, CDR2 SYDVKM. J lost 5 bases, V lost 5 bases, and 7 bases had no gene match. The CDR3 spells CASSTTSGGSETQYF. CDR3 in DNA: TGTGCCAGCAGTACTACTAGCGGGGGATCGGAGACCCAGTACTTC.

The chain has TRBV28 and TRBJ1-1, with D hard to call. CDR1 and CDR2 from the germline V gene are MDHEN and SYDVKM. The V gene lost 3 bases and the J gene lost 1 base, with 12 bases spanning the gap. The CDR3 spans 15 residues. Here the CDR3 reads CASSLWATANTEAFF. The CDR3, as DNA: TGTGCCAGCAGTTTGTGGGCCACAGCGAACACTGAAGCTTTCTTT. The variable domain in full, completed from reference TRBV28 and TRBJ1-1, reads DVKVTQSSRYLVKRTGEKVFLECVQDMDHENMFWYRQDPGLGLRLIYFSYDVKMKEKGDIPEGYSVSREKKERFSLILESASTNQTSMYLCASSLWATANTEAFFGQGTRLTVV.

This sequence joins TRBV7-6 and TRBJ2-2, with 9 bases lining up with TRBD2. This CDR3 spans 16 amino acids. CDR1 is SGHVS, CDR2 FNYEAQ, per germline. V shed 5 bases and J 1 base; nucleotides not matched to a gene: 5. The CDR3 DNA reads as TGTGCCAGCAGCCGGATTAGCGGGGGGAACACCGGGGAGCTGTTTTTT. The encoded protein is CASSRISGGNTGELFF.

V is TRBV7-9 and J is TRBJ1-5; 10 bases fit TRBD1. In germline, CDR1 is SEHNR, CDR2 FQNEAQ (reference sequence). This CDR3 spans 15 amino acids. V was pared by 5 bases and J by 4 bases, with 5 bases of the junction left unmatched. CDR3 in DNA: TGTGCCAGCAGCCCATGGACAGGGGGTAATCAGCCCCAGCATTTT. Translation gives CASSPWTGGNQPQHF.

The chain couples TRBV23-1 to TRBJ2-1, with 9 bases aligning to TRBD1. TRBV23-1 is an ORF, and what it does is uncertain. After removal of 2 bases from V and 8 bases from J, the junction contained 7 bases not matched to a gene. The CDR3 totals 15 residues. CDR3 sequence: CASSQVIRTGDEQFF. The CDR3 region has the DNA TGCGCCAGCAGTCAAGTGATAAGGACAGGGGATGAGCAGTTCTTC.

The genes are TRBV3-1 (or the pseudogene TRBV3-2) and TRBJ1-2, with a weak D call TRBD1 (6 bases). The CDR3 totals 16 residues. CDR1 is LGHDT, CDR2 YNNKEL, per germline (reference sequence). V dropped 0 bases and J dropped 4 bases, with 15 bases sitting between them. The CDR3 sequence: CASSQEGGLVAYGYTF. The DNA of the CDR3 is TGTGCCAGCAGCCAAGAGGGGGGGCTTGTCGCCTATGGCTACACCTTC.

The chain carries TRBV7-6 and TRBJ2-5, with D possibly being TRBD1 (6 bases). CDR1 is SGHVS and CDR2 is FNYEAQ in the germline V gene. The germline V and J ends were trimmed by 2 bases and 2 bases, with 12 bases remaining between them. The CDR3 spans 15 residues. In DNA, the CDR3 is TGTGCCAGCAGCTTACTGGACAGCTTTCAAGAGACCCAGTACTTC. Protein: CASSLLDSFQETQYF.

To note about this clone: This same CDR3 is encoded by further DNA sequences in the sample. This chain joins TRBV5-1 and TRBJ2-1, with a weak D call TRBD1 (5 bases). CDR1 is SGHRS and CDR2 is YFSETQ in the germline V gene. The CDR3 totals 14 residues. Trimming cost V 0 bases and J 6 bases, with 10 bases left between them. CDR3 in DNA: TGCGCCAGCAGCTTGGGGCAGGGCTCCAATGAGCAGTTCTTC. Protein product: CASSLGQGSNEQFF.